A selection of T cell receptor beta chains follows, all from one sample in a study of blood T cell repertoires in COVID-19. Data came from immunoSEQ multiplex PCR; TCRdb stores just in-frame clones and leaves some out. The repertoire consists of a few hundred thousand clones, with approximately 78% occurring once and the leading ten covering roughly 8%. Sequencing was carried out using peripheral blood. The receptors come from a woman older than 75 with COVID-19, enrolled during active disease. The conserved cysteine and the conserved F or W are not part of the CDR3 here. Fields, in order: CDR3 protein, clone size, J gene, V gene. Size values are once, few and many counts, or a class for expanded clones, and some rows have none.

ASGRGEQY | NA | TRBJ2-7 | TRBV6-5
ASSGRDTGELF | NA | TRBJ2-2 | TRBV25-1
ASSLVGASIYEQY | NA | TRBJ2-7 | TRBV5-4
ASSVATDGDTEAF | NA | TRBJ1-1 | TRBV7-6
ASSLRRTGTEAF | few | TRBJ1-1 | TRBV5-8
ASSPRGQLNTEAF | NA | TRBJ1-1 | TRBV13
ASSYGRNSNQPQH | NA | TRBJ1-5 | TRBV6-5
ASSLGTGVGSYEQY | NA | TRBJ2-7 | TRBV18
ASSFTSYNEQF | NA | TRBJ2-1 | TRBV7-3
ASSFLVP | NA | TRBJ2-3 | TRBV5-4
ASSPGTGHNQPQH | NA | TRBJ1-5 | TRBV18
ASSIIPRTVNEKLF | NA | TRBJ1-4 | TRBV19
ARSQFAGGTLYEQF | NA | TRBJ2-1 | TRBV3-1/TRBV3-2
ASSFQANTEAF | NA | TRBJ1-1 | TRBV7-3
ASSLAGRESYEQY | once | TRBJ2-7 | TRBV5-1
ASRDRGTFDEQF | NA | TRBJ2-1 | TRBV6-5
ASSQSPAGGYT | NA | TRBJ1-2 | TRBV3-1/TRBV3-2
SVDRDRVPDTQY | NA | TRBJ2-3 | TRBV29-1
ASSLGAGIKLTDTQY | few | TRBJ2-3 | TRBV5-4
ASSPLPGQASYEQY | NA | TRBJ2-7 | TRBV18
SIGGTRKYNEQF | NA | TRBJ2-1 | TRBV29-1
ASSQESSIYGYT | few | TRBJ1-2 | TRBV4-2
ASSLTQVSNYGYT | once | TRBJ1-2 | TRBV7-2
ASSHRDTDEQF | NA | TRBJ2-1 | TRBV3-1/TRBV3-2
ASSTGTRFTGELF | few | TRBJ2-2 | TRBV18
ASSSPGTGKNNEQF | NA | TRBJ2-1 | TRBV5-6
ASSLRGRDGYT | few | TRBJ1-2 | TRBV27
ASSGFSGYGYT | once | TRBJ1-2 | TRBV25-1
AWSPSHGNSKETQY | NA | TRBJ2-5 | TRBV30
ASSYSGARTGNTIY | NA | TRBJ1-3 | TRBV6-5
ASSLDSPAYEQY | NA | TRBJ2-7 | TRBV5-1
ASSAGTSTGELF | NA | TRBJ2-2 | TRBV9
ASAETGTGVGYT | NA | TRBJ1-2 | TRBV18